A selection of T cell receptor beta chains follows, all from one sample in a study of shared clonotypes between healthy human individuals. Here immunoSEQ multiplex PCR was the method, and the copy in TCRdb shows in-frame clones only, minus some. Seen here are approximately 440,000 clones, approximately 80% observed once, and the top ten hold more than 10%. Input material: PBMCs. All receptors come from a middle-aged woman in good health. Some clones in this sample may be carry-over from other donors' samples. CDR3s include the opening cysteine and the closing phenylalanine or tryptophan. The D gene is left open where the match is weak. Some rows have no size entry. The others give once, few or many, or a class for an expanded clone.

v_call: TRBV6-5
j_call: TRBJ1-2
d_call: TRBD1
clone_size: few
cdr3_aa: CASSYSPGTGDGYTF
cdr3_nt: TGTGCCAGCAGTTACTCTCCTGGGACAGGGGATGGCTACACCTTC

v_call: TRBV30
j_call: TRBJ2-6
d_call: NA
clone_size: NA
cdr3_aa: CAWGGSSGANVLTF
cdr3_nt: TGTGCCTGGGGGGGGTCCTCTGGGGCCAACGTCCTGACTTTC

v_call: TRBV29-1
j_call: TRBJ1-1
d_call: NA
clone_size: few
cdr3_aa: CSVVGERNTEAFF
cdr3_nt: TGCAGCGTTGTTGGGGAAAGGAACACTGAAGCTTTCTTT

v_call: TRBV11-2
j_call: TRBJ2-2
d_call: TRBD2
clone_size: few
cdr3_aa: CASSLVLAGPGELFF
cdr3_nt: TGTGCCAGCAGCTTAGTACTAGCGGGACCCGGGGAGCTGTTTTTT

v_call: TRBV30
j_call: TRBJ2-7
d_call: NA
clone_size: many
cdr3_aa: CAWSRGQGLVEEQYF
cdr3_nt: TGTGCCTGGAGTCGAGGACAGGGACTAGTAGAGGAGCAGTACTTC

v_call: TRBV4-2
j_call: TRBJ2-7
d_call: TRBD1
clone_size: NA
cdr3_aa: CASSQDVRTGFYEQYF
cdr3_nt: TGTGCCAGCAGCCAAGATGTCCGGACAGGGTTTTACGAGCAGTACTTC

v_call: TRBV11-2
j_call: TRBJ2-5
d_call: NA
clone_size: few
cdr3_aa: CASSFFQETQYF
cdr3_nt: TGTGCCAGCAGCTTCTTCCAAGAGACCCAGTACTTC

v_call: TRBV9
j_call: TRBJ2-7
d_call: NA
clone_size: once
cdr3_aa: CASSVGGSPGGREDEQYF
cdr3_nt: TGTGCCAGCAGCGTAGGGGGCTCCCCAGGGGGGAGGGAGGACGAGCAGTACTTC

v_call: TRBV30
j_call: TRBJ1-1
d_call: NA
clone_size: few
cdr3_aa: CAWSVWAGNTEAFF
cdr3_nt: TGTGCCTGGAGTGTATGGGCGGGGAACACTGAAGCTTTCTTT

v_call: TRBV7-2
j_call: TRBJ2-7
d_call: TRBD1
clone_size: NA
cdr3_aa: CASSLETGFHEQYF
cdr3_nt: TGTGCCAGCAGCTTAGAGACAGGGTTCCACGAGCAGTACTTC

v_call: TRBV30
j_call: TRBJ2-1
d_call: TRBD2
clone_size: NA
cdr3_aa: CAWSSLGLAGAGSYNEQFF
cdr3_nt: TGTGCCTGGAGTAGCCTGGGACTAGCGGGAGCAGGGTCCTACAATGAGCAGTTCTTC

v_call: TRBV5-1
j_call: TRBJ2-1
d_call: TRBD2
clone_size: many
cdr3_aa: CASSFPAGGWDNEQFF
cdr3_nt: TGCGCCAGCAGCTTTCCCGCGGGAGGGTGGGACAATGAGCAGTTCTTC

v_call: TRBV11-2
j_call: TRBJ2-7
d_call: TRBD2
clone_size: NA
cdr3_aa: CASRDSGRAHYEQYF
cdr3_nt: TGTGCCAGCAGAGATAGCGGGAGGGCCCACTACGAGCAGTACTTC

v_call: TRBV18
j_call: TRBJ2-3
d_call: TRBD2
clone_size: NA
cdr3_aa: CASSHSSGRGSTDTQYF
cdr3_nt: TGTGCCAGCTCCCATTCGAGCGGGAGGGGAAGCACAGATACGCAGTATTTT

v_call: TRBV6-1
j_call: TRBJ1-1
d_call: NA
clone_size: many
cdr3_aa: CASSVGMTGSTEAFF
cdr3_nt: TGTGCCAGCAGTGTTGGGATGACAGGTTCGACTGAAGCTTTCTTT

v_call: TRBV6-5
j_call: TRBJ1-2
d_call: NA
clone_size: NA
cdr3_aa: CASSYLGGYTF
cdr3_nt: TGTGCCAGCAGTTACTTGGGTGGCTACACCTTC

v_call: TRBV11-2
j_call: TRBJ2-3
d_call: NA
clone_size: NA
cdr3_aa: CASSLGSVGDTQYF
cdr3_nt: TGTGCCAGCAGCTTAGGGTCAGTTGGAGATACGCAGTATTTT

v_call: TRBV10-1
j_call: TRBJ2-2
d_call: NA
clone_size: NA
cdr3_aa: CAVGLPNGGELFF
cdr3_nt: TGCGCCGTGGGACTGCCGAATGGCGGGGAGCTGTTTTTT

v_call: TRBV10-3
j_call: TRBJ2-1
d_call: NA
clone_size: NA
cdr3_aa: CAISESGGNEQFF
cdr3_nt: TGTGCCATCAGTGAATCTGGGGGCAATGAGCAGTTCTTC

v_call: TRBV2
j_call: TRBJ1-1
d_call: NA
clone_size: NA
cdr3_aa: CASRGEGMNTEAFF
cdr3_nt: TGTGCCAGCAGGGGTGAGGGTATGAACACTGAAGCTTTCTTT

v_call: TRBV7-9
j_call: TRBJ1-4
d_call: NA
clone_size: NA
cdr3_aa: CASSLMGPEKLFF
cdr3_nt: TGTGCCAGCAGCTTAATGGGACCAGAAAAACTGTTTTTT

v_call: TRBV28
j_call: TRBJ2-5
d_call: NA
clone_size: NA
cdr3_aa: CASSLPGQFQETQYF
cdr3_nt: TGTGCCAGCAGTCTACCAGGACAGTTTCAAGAGACCCAGTACTTC

v_call: TRBV19
j_call: TRBJ1-1
d_call: NA
clone_size: NA
cdr3_aa: CASSNSHGTEAFF
cdr3_nt: TGTGCCAGTAGTAACTCCCACGGGACTGAAGCTTTCTTT

v_call: TRBV5-1
j_call: TRBJ1-4
d_call: NA
clone_size: NA
cdr3_aa: CASSPGPTNEKLFF
cdr3_nt: TGCGCCAGCAGTCCTGGACCGACTAATGAAAAACTGTTTTTT

v_call: TRBV7-9
j_call: TRBJ2-1
d_call: TRBD2
clone_size: NA
cdr3_aa: CASSPLAGDKIEQFF
cdr3_nt: TGTGCCAGCAGCCCATTAGCGGGAGACAAGATTGAGCAGTTCTTC

v_call: TRBV2
j_call: TRBJ2-3
d_call: NA
clone_size: NA
cdr3_aa: CASHLGTDTQYF
cdr3_nt: TGTGCCAGTCACCTGGGCACAGATACGCAGTATTTT

v_call: TRBV11-2
j_call: TRBJ2-1
d_call: NA
clone_size: NA
cdr3_aa: CASSRGWTEQFF
cdr3_nt: TGTGCCAGCAGCCGAGGGTGGACTGAGCAGTTCTTC

v_call: TRBV7-9
j_call: TRBJ2-2
d_call: NA
clone_size: few
cdr3_aa: CASSLSGTPTGELFF
cdr3_nt: TGTGCCAGCAGCTTATCCGGGACACCCACCGGGGAGCTGTTTTTT

v_call: TRBV2
j_call: TRBJ1-5
d_call: NA
clone_size: few
cdr3_aa: CASSIWTVGQPQHF
cdr3_nt: TGTGCCAGCTCAATTTGGACAGTAGGTCAGCCCCAGCATTTT

v_call: TRBV28
j_call: TRBJ1-5
d_call: TRBD1
clone_size: NA
cdr3_aa: CASRTGTGSLRRNQPQHF
cdr3_nt: TGTGCCAGCAGGACCGGGACAGGGTCTTTGAGGCGCAATCAGCCCCAGCATTTT

v_call: TRBV28
j_call: TRBJ1-1
d_call: TRBD1
clone_size: NA
cdr3_aa: CASGGQGVWNTEAFF
cdr3_nt: TGTGCCTCGGGCGGGCAGGGGGTGTGGAACACTGAAGCTTTCTTT

v_call: TRBV5-6
j_call: TRBJ1-1
d_call: TRBD1
clone_size: NA
cdr3_aa: CASSAATGGNTEAFF
cdr3_nt: TGTGCCAGCAGCGCCGCGACAGGGGGAAACACTGAAGCTTTCTTT

v_call: TRBV10-2
j_call: TRBJ1-4
d_call: NA
clone_size: NA
cdr3_aa: CASTPSGAGKLFF
cdr3_nt: TGCGCCAGCACCCCCAGCGGGGCTGGAAAACTGTTTTTT

v_call: TRBV5-1
j_call: TRBJ2-3
d_call: NA
clone_size: NA
cdr3_aa: CASSLATSFTDTQYF
cdr3_nt: TGCGCCAGCAGCTTGGCCACTAGTTTCACAGATACGCAGTATTTT

v_call: TRBV18
j_call: TRBJ2-7
d_call: TRBD2
clone_size: NA
cdr3_aa: CASSPPGTSRSYEQYF
cdr3_nt: TGTGCCAGCTCACCACCCGGGACTAGCAGGTCCTACGAGCAGTACTTC

v_call: TRBV7-2
j_call: TRBJ2-5
d_call: TRBD2
clone_size: NA
cdr3_aa: CASSQAGGPDETQYF
cdr3_nt: TGTGCCAGCAGCCAAGCGGGAGGGCCGGATGAGACCCAGTACTTC

v_call: TRBV19
j_call: TRBJ2-7
d_call: NA
clone_size: once
cdr3_aa: CASSIRPGEQQYF
cdr3_nt: TGTGCCAGTAGTATAAGGCCAGGGGAGCAGCAGTACTTC

v_call: TRBV4-2
j_call: TRBJ1-5
d_call: NA
clone_size: NA
cdr3_aa: CASSQVGGNNQPQHF
cdr3_nt: TGTGCCAGCAGCCAAGTCGGGGGGAACAATCAGCCCCAGCATTTT

v_call: TRBV19
j_call: TRBJ2-7
d_call: NA
clone_size: NA
cdr3_aa: CASSRTAVGYEQYF
cdr3_nt: TGTGCCAGTAGTAGGACAGCGGTGGGCTACGAGCAGTACTTC

v_call: TRBV28
j_call: TRBJ2-5
d_call: NA
clone_size: NA
cdr3_aa: CASSLSQETQYF
cdr3_nt: TGTGCCAGCAGTTTGTCCCAAGAGACCCAGTACTTC